The rows below give T cell receptor beta chains drawn from one sample of a study of T-cell memory formation after mild COVID-19. TCRdb re-analysed the 5' RACE reads in MiXCR, keeping a single row per CDR3 protein. The sample holds 100,000 to 120,000 distinct CDR3 sequences, 15% to 20% seen once. Sequenced sample: PBMCs or a T cell subset sorted from them (not recorded which). The source is a man younger than 30 who had mild COVID-19 (a few samples of this study predate the infection). Cell type and time point are not known. Each CDR3 is given without its conserved first and last residue. D genes are given only for firm matches.

J gene	D gene	V gene	CDR3 protein
TRBJ1-6	TRBD1	TRBV9	ASSIRGLNSPLH
TRBJ1-6	.	TRBV6-5	ASTQSEAYRSPLH
TRBJ2-5	.	TRBV20-1	SARSGSQETQY
TRBJ2-7	.	TRBV11-2	ASSSEFRGGDEQY
TRBJ2-1	TRBD2	TRBV27	ASSPFGGGNNEQF
TRBJ2-3	.	TRBV4-1	ASSSERTGTQY
TRBJ2-1	TRBD2	TRBV12-3/TRBV12-4	ASTQSSGGAGQF
TRBJ2-6	.	TRBV13	ASSSKATGANVLT
TRBJ2-1	TRBD2	TRBV27	ASSALTSGVYNEQF
TRBJ1-1	.	TRBV4-1	ASSQPGLPNTEAF
TRBJ2-3	TRBD2	TRBV13	ASSPGRTSRTDTQY
TRBJ1-5	TRBD1	TRBV2	ASTPDREQPQH
TRBJ2-1	.	TRBV7-6	ASSLDHGTGQAAYNEQF
TRBJ1-2	.	TRBV7-3	ASSLSYGYT
TRBJ2-7	.	TRBV18	ASSQGQFYEQY
TRBJ1-2	.	TRBV28	ASRGTENYGYT
TRBJ2-1	.	TRBV5-1	ASSLGGLEGTYNEQF
TRBJ1-2	TRBD1	TRBV4-2	ASSPRQGQYS
TRBJ1-2	.	TRBV12-3/TRBV12-4	ASSRDFYGYT
TRBJ2-5	TRBD1	TRBV6-5	ASTRGLGQETQY
TRBJ1-3	.	TRBV3-1	ASSQVVGHSGNTIY
TRBJ2-7	.	TRBV20-1	SAHPDGHLYEQY
TRBJ2-3	.	TRBV6-5	ASSYSLSVSTDTQY